Here is one T cell receptor (beta chain) with its context. Antigen: not known. Germline V lookup: CDR1 SGDLS, CDR2 YYNGEE. Trimming took 3 bases from V and 3 from J, leaving 16 bases between them. The CDR3 contains 16 residues. Only in-frame clones appear in the TCRdb table, and some are missing; sequencing was by immunoSEQ multiplex PCR. This table holds tens of thousands of clones, 91% found once. The sample originates from a study of OX40 agonist ivuxolimab in advanced cancers. For the study at large: While on treatment, patients had intravenous ivuxolimab at 0.01 to 10 mg/kg every 2 weeks.

Study-wide points: Among expanded peripheral T cells, antigen specificity went undetermined. Averaged across samples, CD8+ T cells carried more expanded clones than CD4+ did.

Blood was sampled at baseline, cycle 4 day 1, and cycle 7 day 1. This chain uses TRBV9 with TRBJ1-3; D gene uncertain. The sequenced sample was CD4+ or CD8+ T cells sorted from blood, obtained in a trial of the OX40 agonist ivuxolimab. The sequence derives from an adult with an advanced solid tumor such as melanoma, head and neck, liver or kidney cancer. The CDR3 is CASSDQPTALGNTIYF. Written as DNA, the CDR3 is TGTGCCAGCAGCGACCAACCGACGGCCCTTGGAAACACCATATATTTT.